This T cell receptor beta chain was sequenced in a study of CD8 T cells in ankylosing spondylitis. General study results and limits: Earlier authors reported some of these motif variants in reactive arthritis synovial fluid and blood. Matched ankylosing spondylitis synovial fluid reportedly contained a significantly enriched population of disease-linked clones.

TCRdb used MiXCR to reprocess the 5' RACE reads, holding one entry per CDR3 protein. The sample holds about 150,000 distinct CDR3 sequences, under 55% seen once. Trimming removed 1 base from V and 8 bases from J, with 12 bases in between. The CDR3 runs to 13 residues. Germline lookup yields CDR1 SGDLS and CDR2 YYNGEE. As for this clonotype: The target antigen is unknown.

The V and J genes are TRBV9 and TRBJ1-2, with D possibly being TRBD1 (5 bases). This receptor was identified in a male donor with ankylosing spondylitis. The material sequenced was synovial fluid, either unsorted or a sorted T cell fraction (not recorded which). CDR3 coding DNA: TGTGCCAGCAGCGTACAGGGATTGAGCGGCTACACCTTC. Amino acids: CASSVQGLSGYTF. The full variable domain, completed using reference TRBV9 and TRBJ1-2, is DSGVTQTPKHLITATGQRVTLRCSPRSGDLSVYWYQQSLDQGLQFLIQYYNGEERAKGNILERFSAQQFPDLHSELNLSSLELGDSALYFCASSVQGLSGYTFGSGTRLTVV.